A single sample gave rise to the 16 T cell receptor beta chains below, sequenced in a study of shared clonotypes between healthy human individuals. Measured with immunoSEQ multiplex PCR; TCRdb has only the in-frame clones, and not every one. The table has approximately 620,000 clones, more than 95% seen once. Sequencing was done on a sample of naive CD4+ T cells sorted from blood. Specified subset: CD45RA+ positively selected. The origin of the receptors is a woman aged 25 to 45 in good health.

The chain uses TRBV5-1 and TRBJ2-1, with 14 bases aligning to TRBD2. The junction had 8 bases not matched to a gene; V was cut back by 0 bases and J by 6 bases. The CDR3 contains 18 residues. Germline loops: CDR1 SGHRS, CDR2 YFSETQ. CDR3 DNA sequence: TGCGCCAGCAGCTTGGGACTAGCGGGAGGGCGGGGGGGCAATGAGCAGTTCTTC. Its translation: CASSLGLAGGRGGNEQFF.

This clone has just one count. This chain uses TRBV30 with TRBJ1-4; possibly TRBD1 for D (6 bases). This CDR3 contains 15 residues. V was shortened by 1 base and J by 1 base, with 10 bases between the two germline ends. Germline V lookup: CDR1 GTSNPN, CDR2 SVGIG (reference sequence). The CDR3 nucleotides are TGTGCCTGGAGTGACCTCAGGGGAACTAATGAAAAACTGTTTTTT. Protein product: CAWSDLRGTNEKLFF.

The V gene is TRBV28, the J gene TRBJ2-3; 8 bases fit TRBD2. CDR3 length: 14 residues. V shed 8 bases, J shed 0 bases, and the junction held 4 bases outside the gene matches. CDR1 is MDHEN, CDR2 SYDVKM, per germline. This CDR3 reads CASCGRTSTDTQYF. For the CDR3, the DNA is TGTGCCAGCTGCGGGAGGACTAGCACAGATACGCAGTATTTT.

J is TRBJ2-2 and V is TRBV18; tentative D call: TRBD1 (5 bases). Germline V lookup: CDR1 KGHSH, CDR2 LQKENI. This CDR3 contains 17 residues. Trimming left V 6 bases short and J 7 bases short, with 24 bases between. The CDR3: CASSLNPWSAQGGELFF. The CDR3 region has the DNA TGTGCCAGCTCCCTAAACCCATGGAGTGCCCAGGGCGGGGAGCTGTTTTTT.

The chain links TRBV5-1 to TRBJ1-2, with 7 nucleotides matching TRBD1. V lost 0 bases, J lost 0 bases, and 8 bases stayed unmatched. The CDR3 totals 17 residues. Germline V gene sequence: CDR1 SGHRS, CDR2 YFSETQ. The chain's CDR3 is CASSLEDRSPPNYGYTF. The CDR3 bases are TGCGCCAGCAGCTTGGAGGACAGGAGTCCTCCTAACTATGGCTACACCTTC.

The chain uses TRBV5-1 and TRBJ2-7; TRBD1 aligns across 11 bases. In germline, CDR1 is SGHRS, CDR2 YFSETQ. The CDR3 loop spans 17 amino acids. V shed 4 bases and J 3 bases; nucleotides not matched to a gene: 12. The CDR3, as DNA: TGCGCCAGCAGCAGAGCCGGGACAGGGGGAGAAGGCTACGAGCAGTACTTC. Protein sequence: CASSRAGTGGEGYEQYF.

This chain uses TRBV4-1 with TRBJ2-1; TRBD2 matches 9 bases. This CDR3 is built from 17 residues. V was pared by 0 bases and J by 5 bases, with 8 bases of the junction left unmatched. Germline-derived CDR1 and CDR2 are MGHRA and YSYEKL. CDR3 sequence: CASSQDGGLAGDNEQFF. CDR3 DNA: TGCGCCAGCAGCCAAGATGGGGGATTAGCGGGAGACAATGAGCAGTTCTTC.

This chain links TRBV5-1 with TRBJ2-1; D not certain. CDR3 length: 14 amino acids. In germline, CDR1 is SGHRS, CDR2 YFSETQ. V lost 5 bases, J lost 1 base, and 10 bases lay in between. The CDR3 protein is CASRGEPSYNEQFF. DNA of the CDR3: TGCGCCAGCAGGGGTGAGCCTTCCTACAATGAGCAGTTCTTC.

The chain carries TRBV28 and TRBJ1-4; a weak D match, TRBD1 (5 bases). Germline V gene lookup returns CDR1 MDHEN and CDR2 SYDVKM. With 5 bases removed from V and 5 bases from J, the gap between germline ends came to 9 bases. This CDR3 contains 13 residues. The chain's CDR3 is CASSVGTNEKLFF. DNA for the CDR3: TGTGCCAGCAGTGTCGGGACCAATGAAAAACTGTTTTTT.

This rearrangement joins TRBV23-1 to TRBJ2-4; tentatively, D is TRBD1 (6 bases). TRBV23-1 is sorted into the ORF group, with uncertain function. With 8 bases removed from V and 0 bases from J, the gap between germline ends came to 29 bases. The CDR3 spans 20 residues. The CDR3 protein is CASGLRERPGTKIAKNIQYF. The CDR3 DNA sequence: TGCGCCAGCGGGCTTAGAGAACGGCCCGGGACAAAGATAGCCAAAAACATTCAGTACTTC.

This clone was counted once. The chain joins TRBV20-1 to TRBJ2-5; possibly TRBD1 for D (5 bases). CDR1 and CDR2 from the germline V gene are DFQATT and SNEGSKA (reference sequence). This CDR3 contains 11 residues. The germline V and J ends were trimmed by 7 bases and 4 bases, with 10 bases remaining between them. CDR3 coding DNA: TGCAGTGGGTATAGGGGAGAGACCCAGTACTTC. Translation gives CSGYRGETQYF.

This clone came up once. This chain joins TRBV30 and TRBJ2-1; D gene unclear. The CDR3 loop spans 12 amino acids. The ends were cut back, 0 bases at V and 5 bases at J, with 5 bases in the middle. From germline, CDR1 is GTSNPN and CDR2 SVGIG (reference sequence). CDR3 DNA sequence: TGTGCCTGGAGTGTACCCCACAATGAGCAGTTCTTC. This codes for CAWSVPHNEQFF. Filled out from reference TRBV30 and TRBJ2-1, the complete variable domain reads SQTIHQWPATLVQPVGSPLSLECTVEGTSNPNLYWYRQAAGRGLQLLFYSVGIGQISSEVPQNLSASRPQDRQFILSSKKLLLSDSGFYLCAWSVPHNEQFFGPGTRLTVL.

The V and J genes are TRBV28 and TRBJ2-7, with 11 nucleotides matching TRBD2. Trimming at V came to 7 bases and at J to 3 bases, leaving 11 bases not matched to a gene. The CDR3 is 16 residues long. The germline V gene has CDR1 MDHEN and CDR2 SYDVKM. The DNA for the CDR3 is TGTGCCAGCACCTCCACCCCTAGCGGGAGGAACTACGAGCAGTACTTC. Its protein product is CASTSTPSGRNYEQYF.

This sequence joins TRBV21-1 and TRBJ2-7; the DNA was not used to check the table's D call, TRBD2. TRBV21-1 is labeled a pseudogene. This CDR3 is 16 amino acids long. The DNA for the CDR3 is TGTGCCAGCACCGAAAAGCCGGCTAGCGACACCTACGAGCAGTACTTC. This codes for CASTEKPASDTYEQYF.

The chain combines TRBV2 with TRBJ2-2, with TRBD2 matching over 10 bases. Germline CDR1 reads SNHLY; CDR2 reads FYNNEI. Trimming removed 8 bases from V and 2 bases from J; junction bases left unmatched: 5. CDR3 length: 15 residues. CDR3: CASRLAGDNTGELFF. The CDR3 DNA sequence: TGTGCCAGCCGTCTAGCGGGGGACAACACCGGGGAGCTGTTTTTT.

V usage is TRBV19 and J usage is TRBJ1-4; no firm D call. The CDR3 spans 15 residues. Trimming removed 4 bases from V and 0 bases from J, with 9 bases in between. Germline V gene data show CDR1 as LNHDA and CDR2 as SQIVND (reference sequence). DNA for the CDR3: TGTGCCAGTAGTACTGAAACTGCAACTAATGAAAAACTGTTTTTT. Translation: CASSTETATNEKLFF.